Reported below is one T cell receptor beta chain. Its antigen is not known. The protocol was immunoSEQ multiplex PCR, while the TCRdb copy is restricted to in-frame clones and leaves out a portion. Counted here are fewer than 55,000 clones, around 77% occurring once; the ten biggest clones make up about 2.7%. The sample is drawn from a study of radiotherapy plus CTLA-4 blockade in lung cancer. Findings and caveats of the study: TCR clones originating in tumors grew in number in blood after radiotherapy plus ipilimumab.

The TCR was taken from a human donor with non-small cell lung cancer whose response to radiotherapy plus ipilimumab could not be evaluated. Here the sequenced sample was peripheral blood, taken from a patient treated with radiotherapy plus ipilimumab.

The CDR3 here is CASSRADRGRETQYF. The CDR3 nucleotides read TGCGCCAGCAGCAGGGCCGACAGGGGCCGGGAGACCCAGTACTTC. This sequence joins TRBV5-1 and TRBJ2-5, with 8 positions matching TRBD1. CDR1 and CDR2 (germline): SGHRS, YFSETQ. This CDR3 has 15 amino acids. V trimming: 4 bases; J trimming: 5 bases; junction bases outside the gene matches: 10.